This entry is about one T cell receptor (beta chain). In the original analysis: Amplification with reference gene primers provided the estimates of nucleated cell counts. Some clones are missing from TCRdb's copy, which holds only in-frame ones; the method was immunoSEQ multiplex PCR. V and J calls and clone size are as listed in that table; D and trimming were resolved from the DNA. The sample carries 150,000 to 200,000 clones, more than 75% recorded once. This sample stems from a study of blood T cell repertoires in COVID-19. On the study more broadly: The origin of the acute and convalescent COVID-19 samples was the United States, Italy and Spain. PBMCs, B-cell-depleted T cells, or T cells provided the cDNA or gDNA that made up the material.

Followed over time, Seattle patients had been enrolled while infection was active. Trimming took off 5 bases at V and 6 bases at J, with 7 bases between the two ends. Germline CDR1 and CDR2: GTSNPN and SVGIG (reference sequence). The CDR3 has 10 residues. The rearrangement uses TRBV30 and TRBJ1-2; D gene uncertain. The sample was peripheral blood. The clonotype comes from a woman between 40 and 55 years old with COVID-19, enrolled during active disease. The CDR3 here is CAWGEDGYTF. The CDR3 nucleotides read TGTGCCTGGGGTGAGGATGGCTACACCTTC.